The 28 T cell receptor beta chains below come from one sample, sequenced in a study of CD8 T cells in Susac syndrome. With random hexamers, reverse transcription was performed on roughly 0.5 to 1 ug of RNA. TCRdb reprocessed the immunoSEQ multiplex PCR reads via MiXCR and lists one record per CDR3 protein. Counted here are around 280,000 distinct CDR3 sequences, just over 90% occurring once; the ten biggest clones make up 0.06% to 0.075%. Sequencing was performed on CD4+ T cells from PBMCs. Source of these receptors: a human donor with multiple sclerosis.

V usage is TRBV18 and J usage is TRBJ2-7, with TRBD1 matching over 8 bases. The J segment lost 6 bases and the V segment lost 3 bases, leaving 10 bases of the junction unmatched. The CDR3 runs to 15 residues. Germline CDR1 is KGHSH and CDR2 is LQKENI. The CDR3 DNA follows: TGTGCCAGCTCACCTTCTTCTCAGGGGGCATCCGAGCAGTACTTC. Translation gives CASSPSSQGASEQYF.

The CDR3 sequence is CAWSEDQGQPQHF. The CDR3 bases are TGTGCCTGGAGTGAGGACCAGGGACAGCCCCAGCATTTT. The rearrangement links TRBV30 to TRBJ1-5, with D perhaps matching TRBD1 (5 bases). The germline gives CDR1 GTSNPN, CDR2 SVGIG (reference sequence). The CDR3 is 13 residues long. V lost 1 base to trimming and J lost 7 bases, with 11 bases between them.

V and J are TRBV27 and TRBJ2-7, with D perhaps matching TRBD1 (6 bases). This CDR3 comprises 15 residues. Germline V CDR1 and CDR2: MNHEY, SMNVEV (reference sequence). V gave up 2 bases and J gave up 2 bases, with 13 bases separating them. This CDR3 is CASSLKGDGTYEQYF. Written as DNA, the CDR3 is TGTGCCAGCAGTTTAAAGGGGGACGGCACCTACGAGCAGTACTTC.

CDR3 sequence: CSVAWSYNSPLHF. The CDR3 DNA follows: TGCAGCGTTGCTTGGTCCTATAATTCACCCCTCCACTTT. This chain connects TRBV29-1 to TRBJ1-6; no firm D call. The V end lost 4 bases, the J end lost 1 base, and 5 bases lay between the germline ends. This CDR3 contains 13 residues. Germline lookup yields CDR1 SQVTM and CDR2 ANQGSEA.

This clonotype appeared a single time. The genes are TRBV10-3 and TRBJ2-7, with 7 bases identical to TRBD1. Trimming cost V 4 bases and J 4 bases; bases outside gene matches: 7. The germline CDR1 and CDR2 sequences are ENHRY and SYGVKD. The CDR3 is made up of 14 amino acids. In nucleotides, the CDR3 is TGTGCCATCAGTGCCGGGACAGTCAAATACGAGCAGTACTTC. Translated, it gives CAISAGTVKYEQYF.

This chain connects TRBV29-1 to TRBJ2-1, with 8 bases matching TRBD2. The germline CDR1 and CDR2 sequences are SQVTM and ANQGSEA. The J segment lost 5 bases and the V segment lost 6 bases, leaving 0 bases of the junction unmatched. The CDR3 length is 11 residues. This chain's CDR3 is CSVGLDNEQFF. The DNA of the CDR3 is TGCAGCGTGGGACTAGACAATGAGCAGTTCTTC.

This CDR3 reads CASSVLSRPDTGELFF. CDR3 bases: TGCGCCAGCAGCGTCCTTAGTAGGCCGGACACCGGGGAGCTGTTTTTT. This chain uses TRBV5-1 with TRBJ2-2, with D hard to call. The CDR3 has 16 residues. V dropped 4 bases and J dropped 3 bases, with 16 bases sitting between them. Germline CDR1 is SGHRS and CDR2 is YFSETQ.

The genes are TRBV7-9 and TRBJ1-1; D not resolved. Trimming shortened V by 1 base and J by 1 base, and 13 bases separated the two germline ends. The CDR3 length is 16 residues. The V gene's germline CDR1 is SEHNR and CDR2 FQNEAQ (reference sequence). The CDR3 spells CASSLGALDSNTEAFF. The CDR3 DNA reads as TGTGCCAGCAGCTTAGGGGCCCTGGACTCGAACACTGAAGCTTTCTTT.

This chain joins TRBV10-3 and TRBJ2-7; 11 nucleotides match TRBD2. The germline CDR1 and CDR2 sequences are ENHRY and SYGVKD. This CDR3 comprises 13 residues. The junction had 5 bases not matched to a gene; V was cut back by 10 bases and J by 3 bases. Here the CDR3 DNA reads TGTGCCACGACCGGGACTAGCGGCTACGAGCAGTACTTC. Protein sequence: CATTGTSGYEQYF.

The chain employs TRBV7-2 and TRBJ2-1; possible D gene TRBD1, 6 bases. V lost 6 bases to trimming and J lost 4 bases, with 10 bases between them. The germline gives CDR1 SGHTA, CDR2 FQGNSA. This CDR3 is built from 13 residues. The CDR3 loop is CASSSQGYNEQFF. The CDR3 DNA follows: TGTGCCAGCAGTTCTCAGGGGTACAATGAGCAGTTCTTC.

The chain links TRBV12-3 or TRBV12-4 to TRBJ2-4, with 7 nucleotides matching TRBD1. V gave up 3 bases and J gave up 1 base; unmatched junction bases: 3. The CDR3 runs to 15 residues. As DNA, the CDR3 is TGTGCCAGCAGTTTGACAGGGACGGCCAAAAACATTCAGTACTTC. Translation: CASSLTGTAKNIQYF.

CDR3 in DNA: TGTGCCAGCAGTTTAGGGGGTGCCCGGCTCTATAGCAATCAGCCCCAGCATTTT. Protein: CASSLGGARLYSNQPQHF. The V gene is TRBV12-3 or TRBV12-4, the J gene TRBJ1-5; D not certain. With 1 base removed from V and 0 bases from J, the gap between germline ends came to 16 bases. The CDR3 spans 18 residues.

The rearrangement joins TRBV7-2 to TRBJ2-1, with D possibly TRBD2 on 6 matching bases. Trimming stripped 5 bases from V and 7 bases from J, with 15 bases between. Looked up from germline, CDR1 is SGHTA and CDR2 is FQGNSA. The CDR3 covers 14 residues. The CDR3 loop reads CASSIPGLLNEQFF. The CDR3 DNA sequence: TGTGCCAGCAGCATACCGGGACTTCTAAATGAGCAGTTCTTC.

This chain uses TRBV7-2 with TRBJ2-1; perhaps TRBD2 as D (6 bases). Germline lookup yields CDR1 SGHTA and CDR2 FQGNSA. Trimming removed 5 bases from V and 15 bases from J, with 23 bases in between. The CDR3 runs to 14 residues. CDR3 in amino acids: CASSPYSPTSQRFF. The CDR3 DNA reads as TGTGCCAGCAGCCCATACTCCCCGACTAGTCAGAGGTTCTTC.

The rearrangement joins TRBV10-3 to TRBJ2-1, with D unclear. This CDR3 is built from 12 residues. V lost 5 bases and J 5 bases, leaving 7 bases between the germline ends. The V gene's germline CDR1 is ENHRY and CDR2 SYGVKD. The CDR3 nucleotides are TGTGCCATCAGTCCTACTAACAATGAGCAGTTCTTC. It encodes CAISPTNNEQFF.

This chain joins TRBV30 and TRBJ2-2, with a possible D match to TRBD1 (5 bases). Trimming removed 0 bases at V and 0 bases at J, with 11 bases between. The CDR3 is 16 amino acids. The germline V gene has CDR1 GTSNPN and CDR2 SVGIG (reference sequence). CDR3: CAWSVRRGTNTGELFF. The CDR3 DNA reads TGTGCCTGGAGTGTACGTAGGGGCACGAACACCGGGGAGCTGTTTTTT.

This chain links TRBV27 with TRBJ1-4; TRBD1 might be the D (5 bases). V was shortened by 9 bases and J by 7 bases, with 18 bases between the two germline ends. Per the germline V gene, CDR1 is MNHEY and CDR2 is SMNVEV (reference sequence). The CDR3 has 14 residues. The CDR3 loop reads CASKEGQSGEKLFF. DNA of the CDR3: TGTGCCAGTAAAGAGGGGCAGAGCGGTGAAAAACTGTTTTTT.

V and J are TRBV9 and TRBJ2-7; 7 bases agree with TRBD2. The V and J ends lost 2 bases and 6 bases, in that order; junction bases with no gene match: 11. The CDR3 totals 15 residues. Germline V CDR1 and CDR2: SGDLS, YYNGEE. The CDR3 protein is CASSVTAGVTGEQYF. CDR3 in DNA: TGTGCCAGCAGCGTCACGGCGGGAGTTACAGGCGAGCAGTACTTC.

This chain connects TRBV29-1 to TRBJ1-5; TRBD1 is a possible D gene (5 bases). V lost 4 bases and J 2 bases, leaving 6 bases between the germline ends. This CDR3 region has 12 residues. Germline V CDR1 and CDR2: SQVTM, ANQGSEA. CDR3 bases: TGCAGCGTTGCGGGGGGCAATCAGCCCCAGCATTTT. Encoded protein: CSVAGGNQPQHF.

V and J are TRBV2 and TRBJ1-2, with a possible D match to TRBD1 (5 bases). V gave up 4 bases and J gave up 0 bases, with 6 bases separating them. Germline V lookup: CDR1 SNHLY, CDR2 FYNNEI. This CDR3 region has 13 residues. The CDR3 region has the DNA TGTGCCAGCAGTGGACAGACTAACTATGGCTACACCTTC. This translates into CASSGQTNYGYTF.

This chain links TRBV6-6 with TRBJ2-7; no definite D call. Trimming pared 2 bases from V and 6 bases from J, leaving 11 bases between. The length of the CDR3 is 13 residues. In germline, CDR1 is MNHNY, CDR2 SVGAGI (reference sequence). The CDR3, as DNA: TGTGCCAGCAGTTACCCCTCGGTTTCCGAGCAGTACTTC. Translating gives CASSYPSVSEQYF.

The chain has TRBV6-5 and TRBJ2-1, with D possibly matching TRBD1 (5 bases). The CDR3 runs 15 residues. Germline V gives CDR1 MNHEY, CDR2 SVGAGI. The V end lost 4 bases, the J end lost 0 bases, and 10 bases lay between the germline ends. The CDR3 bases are TGTGCCAGCAGTTCCGCGGACACCTCCTACAATGAGCAGTTCTTC. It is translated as CASSSADTSYNEQFF.

The chain's CDR3 is CASTGGSGNTIYF. As DNA, the CDR3 is TGTGCCAGCACAGGGGGCTCTGGAAACACCATATATTTT. The rearrangement joins TRBV2 to TRBJ1-3; 7 positions match TRBD1. Unmatched junction bases numbered 0, after V lost 7 bases and J lost 0 bases. CDR1 SNHLY and CDR2 FYNNEI come from the germline V gene. CDR3 length: 13 amino acids.

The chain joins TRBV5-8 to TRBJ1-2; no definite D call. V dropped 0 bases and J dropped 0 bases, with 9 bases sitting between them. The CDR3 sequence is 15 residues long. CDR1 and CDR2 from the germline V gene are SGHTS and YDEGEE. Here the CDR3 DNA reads TGTGCCAGCAGCTTGGGCGGACGGGCTAACTATGGCTACACCTTC. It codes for CASSLGGRANYGYTF.

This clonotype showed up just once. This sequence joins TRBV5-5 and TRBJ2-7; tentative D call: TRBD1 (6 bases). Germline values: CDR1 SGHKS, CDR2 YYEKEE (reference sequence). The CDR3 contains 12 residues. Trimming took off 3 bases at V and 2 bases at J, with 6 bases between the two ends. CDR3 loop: CASSWDTYEQYF. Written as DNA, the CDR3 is TGTGCCAGCAGCTGGGACACCTACGAGCAGTACTTC.

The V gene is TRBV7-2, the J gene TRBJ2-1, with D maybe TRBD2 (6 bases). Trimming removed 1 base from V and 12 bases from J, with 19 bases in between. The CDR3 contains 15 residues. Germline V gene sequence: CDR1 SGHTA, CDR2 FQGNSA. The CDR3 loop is CASSLGGDLSGGQFF. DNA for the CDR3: TGTGCCAGCAGCTTAGGCGGGGACTTGTCGGGCGGGCAGTTCTTC.

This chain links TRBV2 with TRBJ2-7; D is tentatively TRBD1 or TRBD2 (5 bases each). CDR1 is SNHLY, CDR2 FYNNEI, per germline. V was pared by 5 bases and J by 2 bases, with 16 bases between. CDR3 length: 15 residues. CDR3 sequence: CASSLERQGPYEQYF. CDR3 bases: TGTGCCAGCAGTCTAGAAAGGCAGGGACCCTACGAGCAGTACTTC.

CDR3 coding DNA: TGTGCCAGCAGTCCCTTGGCCCCTCGGGGCACTGAAGCTTTCTTT. This codes for CASSPLAPRGTEAFF. J is TRBJ1-1 and V is TRBV28; D ambiguous. V lost 5 bases and J 4 bases, leaving 17 bases between the germline ends. The CDR3 is 15 amino acids. CDR1 and CDR2 (germline): MDHEN, SYDVKM.